This passage covers 2 T cell receptor beta chains from one sample sequenced in a study of low-dose radiotherapy and immunotherapy resistance in tumors. Priming of first-strand cDNA relied on TRAV- and TRBV-specific primers (covering alpha and beta chains). The TCRs were subjected to amplification over about 20 PCR cycles employing a constant-region primer in conjunction with a V-primer adapter. TCRdb analysed the reads with MiXCR anew, one entry per CDR3 protein. The sample includes under 90,000 distinct CDR3 sequences, around 32% of them seen just once. Documented time point: before trial treatment. Source: PBMCs, taken before treatment. Every receptor here comes from a female donor with ovarian cancer.

This clonotype was counted at least ten times. The chain carries TRBV3-1 and TRBJ2-5; 9 positions match TRBD2. This CDR3 is built from 14 residues. The trim removed 8 bases at V and 3 bases at J, leaving 7 bases unmatched. Germline assignment: CDR1 LGHDT and CDR2 YNNKEL (reference sequence). CDR3 coding DNA: TGTGCCAGCGATTTTGCGGGGGGGGAAGAGACCCAGTACTTC. Translation gives CASDFAGGEETQYF.

This clonotype was detected ten times or more. This chain uses TRBV20-1 with TRBJ2-1, with 7 nucleotides matching TRBD2. CDR1 DFQATT and CDR2 SNEGSKA come from the germline V gene (reference sequence). V dropped 5 bases and J dropped 9; count of bases not matched to a gene: 10. The CDR3 runs 13 residues. The CDR3 reads CSADTSVGSEQFF. The CDR3 coding sequence is TGCAGTGCTGATACTAGCGTTGGAAGTGAGCAGTTCTTC.